Here is one T cell receptor beta chain with its context. This sample is drawn from a study of cytomegalovirus exposure and HLA in healthy donors. PCR used 60 Vbeta primers and 13 Jbeta primers. The protocol was immunoSEQ multiplex PCR, while the TCRdb copy is restricted to in-frame clones and leaves out a portion. In total, the table holds some 43,000 clones. Germline V CDR1 and CDR2: SNHLY, FYNNEI. V was shortened by 0 bases and J by 7 bases, with 13 bases between the two germline ends. This CDR3 is 14 amino acids long. Donors showed nominal health when sampled, although they likely had unrecorded immune exposures.

The clonotype originates from a woman aged 25 to 39 in good health and CMV-seronegative. The genes are TRBV2 and TRBJ2-7; TRBD1 is a possible D gene (6 bases). The sequencing input was PBMCs. The CDR3, as DNA: TGTGCCAGCAGTGAAGCGGGGGCAGGGAATGAGCAGTACTTC. Its translation is CASSEAGAGNEQYF.